The rows below give T cell receptor beta chains drawn from one sample of a study of T-cell reconstitution after alpha-beta-depleted transplantation in children. TCRdb re-derived calls from the PCR reads in MiXCR, one entry per CDR3 protein. The data show under 750,000 distinct CDR3 sequences, approximately 22% seen once. Sequencing used PBMCs, mostly from graft donor cells, obtained 360 days after TCRalphabeta/CD19-depleted stem cell transplant. Every receptor here comes from a boy in the first two years of life who had a stem cell transplant for acute myeloid leukemia, so the T cells may come from the graft donor. Each CDR3 is given with its conserved first and last residue.

j_call: TRBJ1-3; v_call: TRBV20-1; cdr3_aa: CSARDRPRGNTIYF
j_call: TRBJ1-3; v_call: TRBV25-1; cdr3_aa: CASSDFAAGGLSGNTIYF
j_call: TRBJ2-1; v_call: TRBV6-1; cdr3_aa: CASSGSGGSGEQFF
j_call: TRBJ2-3; v_call: TRBV25-1; cdr3_aa: CASSSSRDRNTDTQYF
j_call: TRBJ2-2; v_call: TRBV20-1; cdr3_aa: CSARGMGYQTSNTGELFF
j_call: TRBJ2-5; v_call: TRBV12-3/TRBV12-4; cdr3_aa: CASSFYHRGETQYF
j_call: TRBJ1-1; v_call: TRBV28; cdr3_aa: CASRGPPHREGTGQTEAFF
j_call: TRBJ2-3; v_call: TRBV4-3; cdr3_aa: CASSQAGGDTQYF
j_call: TRBJ1-6; v_call: TRBV25-1; cdr3_aa: CASSVLGPEDSPLHF
j_call: TRBJ2-4; v_call: TRBV6-5; cdr3_aa: CASSYLGTSGRLAKNIQYF
j_call: TRBJ2-4; v_call: TRBV6-5; cdr3_aa: CASRYKDVKNIQYF
j_call: TRBJ2-5; v_call: TRBV10-3; cdr3_aa: CAISDLVEKTQYF
j_call: TRBJ2-1; v_call: TRBV6-2/TRBV6-3; cdr3_aa: CASSYPKGGPYGSYNEQFF
j_call: TRBJ2-6; v_call: TRBV28; cdr3_aa: CASSLWTSVGANVLTF
j_call: TRBJ2-1; v_call: TRBV5-1; cdr3_aa: CASSLIGYNEQFF
j_call: TRBJ2-7; v_call: TRBV20-1; cdr3_aa: CSARDREGYEQYF
j_call: TRBJ1-3; v_call: TRBV4-3; cdr3_aa: CASSQLDRGSGNTIYF
j_call: TRBJ2-7; v_call: TRBV20-1; cdr3_aa: CSARDSVIAGEQYF
j_call: TRBJ2-5; v_call: TRBV5-1; cdr3_aa: CASSDGTGRRTQYF
j_call: TRBJ2-5; v_call: TRBV12-3/TRBV12-4; cdr3_aa: CASSARGGRETQYF
j_call: TRBJ2-3; v_call: TRBV20-1; cdr3_aa: CSAVPGLAGGPSTDTQYF
j_call: TRBJ2-2; v_call: TRBV10-3; cdr3_aa: CAVGNTGELFF
j_call: TRBJ2-3; v_call: TRBV20-1; cdr3_aa: CSASSTPGTDTQYF
j_call: TRBJ2-5; v_call: TRBV13; cdr3_aa: CASSFPSTEVTQYF
j_call: TRBJ2-3; v_call: TRBV7-2; cdr3_aa: CASSRYGTSGGAGVQYF
j_call: TRBJ2-1; v_call: TRBV12-3/TRBV12-4; cdr3_aa: CASRVAGNYNEQFF
j_call: TRBJ2-1; v_call: TRBV20-1; cdr3_aa: CSARAGRGSEQFF
j_call: TRBJ2-1; v_call: TRBV12-3/TRBV12-4; cdr3_aa: CASSFRGRYNEQFF
j_call: TRBJ2-5; v_call: TRBV12-3/TRBV12-4; cdr3_aa: CASKPGLAGGETQYF
j_call: TRBJ1-1; v_call: TRBV7-8; cdr3_aa: CASSLEVGLTEAFF
j_call: TRBJ2-2; v_call: TRBV29-1; cdr3_aa: CSVTPHPDIGELFF